This T cell receptor beta chain is drawn from a study of beta chain features in type 1 diabetes. The length of the CDR3 is 13 residues. V gave up 6 bases and J gave up 2 bases; unmatched junction bases: 3. Germline-derived CDR1 and CDR2 are MNHEY and SVGAGI. The investigators reverse transcribed all of the isolated RNA, so they sequenced expressed TCRB transcripts. The method was immunoSEQ multiplex PCR; TCRdb's version includes in-frame clones alone and lacks a portion of them. The sample lists hundreds of thousands of clones; 25% to 35% were seen once. The chain carries TRBV6-5 and TRBJ2-5; 7 bases fit TRBD1. Sequencing was performed on naive CD4+ T cells from blood. The TCR was taken from a man between 18 and 35 years old in good health. As DNA, the CDR3 is TGTGCCAGCAGACAGGGGATACAAGAGACCCAGTACTTC. Its protein is CASRQGIQETQYF.